This T cell receptor beta chain originates from a study of T cell responses to AZD1222 COVID-19 vaccine. Sequencing used immunoSEQ multiplex PCR; TCRdb keeps in-frame clones, though not all of them. The sample holds some 130,000 clones; 86% are singletons and the top ten take about 20%. This CDR3 spans 13 amino acids. The germline V gene encodes CDR1 SNHLY and CDR2 FYNNEI. The V end was cut by 7 bases, the J end by 1 base, with 8 bases between. Study-wide findings and caveats: Unmutated regions of variants are reportedly targeted by nearly half of spike-specific TCRs. Baseline antibody screening turned up just a handful of seropositive AZD1222 recipients. Donors were chiefly white British, with a greater number of females, and clonal diversity was perhaps underestimated.

Regarding this clone: Its specificity is unknown.

This sequence was found in an adult in good health. This chain joins TRBV2 and TRBJ1-5; unclear D gene. The specimen comprised peripheral blood, sampled on day 0 of AZD1222 vaccination. The CDR3 region is CASNDGSNQPQHF. DNA of the CDR3: TGTGCCAGCAACGACGGAAGCAATCAGCCCCAGCATTTT.